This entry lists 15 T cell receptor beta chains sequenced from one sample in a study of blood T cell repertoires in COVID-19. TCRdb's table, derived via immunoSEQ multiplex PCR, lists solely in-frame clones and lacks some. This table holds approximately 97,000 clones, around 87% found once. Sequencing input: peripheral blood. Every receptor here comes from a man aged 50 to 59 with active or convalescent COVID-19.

The CDR3 nucleotides read TGTGCCACCAGTGATTGGACAGGGGACACCGGGGAGCTGTTTTTT. It yields the protein CATSDWTGDTGELFF. The chain combines TRBV24-1 with TRBJ2-2, with 9 bases identical to TRBD1. The CDR3 spans 15 residues. J gave up 3 bases and V 2 bases, and 0 bases lay outside the gene matches. Germline lookup yields CDR1 KGHDR and CDR2 SFDVKD.

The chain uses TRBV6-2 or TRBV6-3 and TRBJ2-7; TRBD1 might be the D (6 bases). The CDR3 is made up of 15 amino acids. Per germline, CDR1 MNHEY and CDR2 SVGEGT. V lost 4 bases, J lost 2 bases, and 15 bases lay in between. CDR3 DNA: TGTGCCAGCAGTTCCCTAGGGACACCTACCTACGAGCAGTACTTC. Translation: CASSSLGTPTYEQYF.

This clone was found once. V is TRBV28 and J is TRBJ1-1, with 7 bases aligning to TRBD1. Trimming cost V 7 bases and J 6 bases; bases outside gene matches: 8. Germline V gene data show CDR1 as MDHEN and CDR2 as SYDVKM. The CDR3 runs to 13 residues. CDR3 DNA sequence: TGTGCCAGCAACCCGGACAGGTGGGCTGAAGCTTTCTTT. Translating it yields CASNPDRWAEAFF.

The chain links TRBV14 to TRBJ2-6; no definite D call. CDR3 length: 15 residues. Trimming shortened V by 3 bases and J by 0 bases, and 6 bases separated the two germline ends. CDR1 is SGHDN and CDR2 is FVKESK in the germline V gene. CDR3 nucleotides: TGTGCCAGCAGCCATAGCTTCTCTGGGGCCAACGTCCTGACTTTC. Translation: CASSHSFSGANVLTF.

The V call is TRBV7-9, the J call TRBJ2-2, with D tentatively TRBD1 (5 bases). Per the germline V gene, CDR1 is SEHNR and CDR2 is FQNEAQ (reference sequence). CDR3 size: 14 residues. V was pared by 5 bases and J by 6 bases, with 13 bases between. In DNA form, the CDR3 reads TGTGCCAGCAGCGAGGACACCTCGGCCGGGGAGCTGTTTTTT. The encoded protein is CASSEDTSAGELFF.

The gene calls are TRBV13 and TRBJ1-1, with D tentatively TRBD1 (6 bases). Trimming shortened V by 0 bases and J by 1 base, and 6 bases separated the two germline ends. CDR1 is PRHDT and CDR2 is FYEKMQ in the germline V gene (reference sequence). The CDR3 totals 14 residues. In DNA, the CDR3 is TGTGCCAGCAGCTTAGGCAGGGGGAACACTGAAGCTTTCTTT. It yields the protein CASSLGRGNTEAFF. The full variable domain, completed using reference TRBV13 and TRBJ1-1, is AAGVIQSPRHLIKEKRETATLKCYPIPRHDTVYWYQQGPGQDPQFLISFYEKMQSDKGSIPDRFSAQQFSDYHSELNMSSLELGDSALYFCASSLGRGNTEAFFGQGTRLTVV.

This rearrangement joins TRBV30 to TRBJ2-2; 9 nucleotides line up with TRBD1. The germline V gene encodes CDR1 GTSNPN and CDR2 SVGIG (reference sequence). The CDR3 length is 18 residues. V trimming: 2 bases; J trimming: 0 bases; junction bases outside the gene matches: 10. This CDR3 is CAWSLFFRTGANTGELFF. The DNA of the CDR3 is TGTGCCTGGAGTCTTTTTTTTAGGACAGGGGCGAACACCGGGGAGCTGTTTTTT.

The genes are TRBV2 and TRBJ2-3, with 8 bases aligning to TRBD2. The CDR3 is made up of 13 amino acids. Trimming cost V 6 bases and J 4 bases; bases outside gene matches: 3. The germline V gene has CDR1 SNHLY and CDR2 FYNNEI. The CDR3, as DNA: TGTGCCAGCAGGCGACTAGCGCCAGATACGCAGTATTTT. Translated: CASRRLAPDTQYF.

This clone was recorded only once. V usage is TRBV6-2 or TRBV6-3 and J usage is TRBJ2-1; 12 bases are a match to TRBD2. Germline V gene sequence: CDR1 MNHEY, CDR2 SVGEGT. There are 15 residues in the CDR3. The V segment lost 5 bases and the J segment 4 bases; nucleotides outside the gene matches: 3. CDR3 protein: CASSRTSGEYNEQFF. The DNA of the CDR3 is TGTGCCAGCAGTAGGACTAGCGGGGAGTACAATGAGCAGTTCTTC.

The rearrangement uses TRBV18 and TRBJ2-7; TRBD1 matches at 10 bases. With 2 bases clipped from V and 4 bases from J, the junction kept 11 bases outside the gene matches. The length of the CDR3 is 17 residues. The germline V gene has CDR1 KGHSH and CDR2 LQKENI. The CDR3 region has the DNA TGTGCCAGCTCACCAGATCCGGGACAGGGGATGGGTTACGAGCAGTACGTC. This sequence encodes CASSPDPGQGMGYEQYV.

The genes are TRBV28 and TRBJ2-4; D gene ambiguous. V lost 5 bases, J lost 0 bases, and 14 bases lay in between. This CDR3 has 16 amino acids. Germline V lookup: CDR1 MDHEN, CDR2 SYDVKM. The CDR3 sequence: CASSPPLGAAKNIQYF. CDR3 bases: TGTGCCAGCAGTCCGCCCCTTGGAGCAGCCAAAAACATTCAGTACTTC.

The DNA of the CDR3 is TGTGCCAGCAAGAAAGGGGGCCCCTACACCGGGGAGCTGTTTTTT. It is translated as CASKKGGPYTGELFF. The chain has TRBV28 and TRBJ2-2; 7 bases are shared with TRBD1. V was pared by 7 bases and J by 3 bases, with 8 bases of the junction left unmatched. Germline V gene sequence: CDR1 MDHEN, CDR2 SYDVKM. The CDR3 sequence is 15 residues long.

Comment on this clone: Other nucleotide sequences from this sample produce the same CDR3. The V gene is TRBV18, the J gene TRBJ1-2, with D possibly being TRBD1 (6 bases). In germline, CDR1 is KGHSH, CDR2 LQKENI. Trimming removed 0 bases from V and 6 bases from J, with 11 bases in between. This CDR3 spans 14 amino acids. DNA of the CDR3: TGTGCCAGCTCACCACCCGAGGGGGGGGATGGCTACACCTTC. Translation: CASSPPEGGDGYTF.

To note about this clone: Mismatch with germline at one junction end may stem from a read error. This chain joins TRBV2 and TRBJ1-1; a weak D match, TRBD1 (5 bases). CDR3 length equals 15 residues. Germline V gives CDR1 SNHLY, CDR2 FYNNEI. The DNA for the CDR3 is TGTGCCAGCAGAGAAGGGGCACAACCAAACACTGAAGCTTTCTTT. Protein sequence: CASREGAQPNTEAFF.

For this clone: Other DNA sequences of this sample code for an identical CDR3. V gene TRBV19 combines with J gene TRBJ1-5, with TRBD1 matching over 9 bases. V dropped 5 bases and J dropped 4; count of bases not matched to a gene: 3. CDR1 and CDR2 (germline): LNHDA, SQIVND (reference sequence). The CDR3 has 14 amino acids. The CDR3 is CASSETGGNQPQHF. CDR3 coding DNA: TGTGCCAGTAGTGAGACAGGGGGGAATCAGCCCCAGCATTTT. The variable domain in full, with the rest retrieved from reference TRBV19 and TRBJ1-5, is DGGITQSPKYLFRKEGQNVTLSCEQNLNHDAMYWYRQDPGQGLRLIYYSQIVNDFQKGDIAEGYSVSREKKESFPLTVTSAQKNPTAFYLCASSETGGNQPQHFGDGTRLSIL.